Reported below is one T cell receptor beta chain. PCR amplification relied on 60 Vbeta primers (plus 13 Jbeta primers). Profiling relied on immunoSEQ multiplex PCR, and the TCRdb table lists in-frame clones only, not all of them. Altogether about 190,000 clones are present, around 82% being singletons, with the ten largest covering 1.5% to 2%. The sample originates from a study of cytomegalovirus exposure and HLA in healthy donors. This receptor was taken from a man aged 18 to 29 in good health and CMV-seronegative. The sequenced sample consisted of PBMCs.

The CDR3 loop is CASSYSYRNNQPQHF. CDR3 nucleotides: TGTGCCAGCAGTTACTCGTACAGAAACAATCAGCCCCAGCATTTT. The V gene is TRBV6-5, the J gene TRBJ1-5; no reliable D call. Germline CDR1 MNHEY, CDR2 SVGAGI. V lost 0 bases and J lost 3, with 9 bases in between. The CDR3 consists of 15 residues.